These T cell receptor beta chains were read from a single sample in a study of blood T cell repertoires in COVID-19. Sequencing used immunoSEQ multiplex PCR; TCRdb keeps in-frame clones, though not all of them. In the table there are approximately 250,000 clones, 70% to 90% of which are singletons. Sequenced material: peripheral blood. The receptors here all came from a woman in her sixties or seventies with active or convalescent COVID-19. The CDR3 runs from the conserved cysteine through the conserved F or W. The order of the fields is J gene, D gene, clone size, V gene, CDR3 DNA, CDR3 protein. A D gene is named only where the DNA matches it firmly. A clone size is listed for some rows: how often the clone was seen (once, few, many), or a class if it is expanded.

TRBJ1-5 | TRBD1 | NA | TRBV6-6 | TGTGCCAGCAGTCCCTCCGGACAGGGGGTCTATAGCAATCAGCCCCAGCATTTT | CASSPSGQGVYSNQPQHF
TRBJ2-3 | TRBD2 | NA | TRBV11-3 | TGTGCCAGCAGCTTGGGACTACACTCCACAGATACGCAGTATTTT | CASSLGLHSTDTQYF
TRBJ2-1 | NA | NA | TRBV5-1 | TGCGCCAGCAGCTTGGAGCCGGGAGCGGTAAATGAGCAGTTCTTC | CASSLEPGAVNEQFF
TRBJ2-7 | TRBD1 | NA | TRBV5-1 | TGCGCCAGCAGCGCACCCCGGGACAGGGAATCGTACGAGCAGTACTTC | CASSAPRDRESYEQYF
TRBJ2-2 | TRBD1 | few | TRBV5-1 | TGCGCCAGCAGCGTCGACAGGGGGCGTTACACCGGGGAGCTGTTTTTT | CASSVDRGRYTGELFF
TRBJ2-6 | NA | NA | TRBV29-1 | TGCAGCGCCCAGGGTAGCTCTGGGGCCAACGTCCTGACTTTC | CSAQGSSGANVLTF
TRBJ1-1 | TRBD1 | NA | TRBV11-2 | TGTGCCAGCAGCTGGGGACAGGTGAACACTGAAGCTTTCTTT | CASSWGQVNTEAFF
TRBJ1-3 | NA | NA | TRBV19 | TGTGCCAGTAGTTTCCAGATTGGAAACACCATATATTTT | CASSFQIGNTIYF
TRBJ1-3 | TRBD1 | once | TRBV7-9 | TGTGCCAGCAGCTTAGGACAGGGGGCATCGGGAAACACCATATATTTT | CASSLGQGASGNTIYF
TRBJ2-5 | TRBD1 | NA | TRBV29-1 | TGCAGCGTCGACCCTGGACAGGGGGCAGAGACCCAGTACTTC | CSVDPGQGAETQYF
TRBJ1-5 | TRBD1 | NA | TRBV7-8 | TGTGCCAGCAGCAGGGGACAGGGGCCTCTAAGCAATCAGCCCCAGCATTTT | CASSRGQGPLSNQPQHF
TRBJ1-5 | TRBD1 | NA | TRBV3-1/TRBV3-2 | TGTGCCAGCAGCCAAGATATGACAGGGGGCCAGCCCCAGCATTTT | CASSQDMTGGQPQHF
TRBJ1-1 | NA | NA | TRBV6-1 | TGTGCCAGCAGTGAGGGGGGGGCGGCCACTGAAGCTTTCTTT | CASSEGGAATEAFF
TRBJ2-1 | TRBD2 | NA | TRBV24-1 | TGTGCCACCAGTGATTTTCAGCGGGACTTCACCTACAATGAGCAGTTCTTC | CATSDFQRDFTYNEQFF
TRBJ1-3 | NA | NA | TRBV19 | TGTGCCAGTAGTACAGGGGAAAGTGGAAACACCATATATTTT | CASSTGESGNTIYF
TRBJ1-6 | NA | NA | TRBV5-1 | TGCGCCAGCAGCTTGGGGGCAGCGGATTCACCCCTCCACTTT | CASSLGAADSPLHF
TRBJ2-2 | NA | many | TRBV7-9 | TGTGCCAGCAGCTCGTCGCGAACCGCAGGAAGGACCGGGGAGCTGTTTTTT | CASSSSRTAGRTGELFF
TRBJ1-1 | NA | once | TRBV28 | TGTGCCAGCAGTTCTCGGGGTACGAACACTGAAGCTTTCTTT | CASSSRGTNTEAFF
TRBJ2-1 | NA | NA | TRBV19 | TGTGCCAGTGGACTCGGCGATGAGCAGTTCTTC | CASGLGDEQFF
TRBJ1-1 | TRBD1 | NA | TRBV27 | TGTGCCAGCAGTCCCCTCGGGACAGGGATGAACACTGAAGCTTTCTTT | CASSPLGTGMNTEAFF
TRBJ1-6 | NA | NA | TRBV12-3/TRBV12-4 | TGTGCCAGCAGCAGTACTATGTCACCCCTCCACTTT | CASSSTMSPLHF
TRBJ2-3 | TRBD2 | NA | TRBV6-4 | TGTGCCAGCAGAGAAACTAGCGGGAGGAGCGCAGATACGCAGTATTTT | CASRETSGRSADTQYF